The text below deals with one T cell receptor beta chain. Losses at the gene ends were 7 bases for V and 8 bases for J; bases not matched to a gene: 6. The germline gives CDR1 MNHEY, CDR2 SMNVEV (reference sequence). This CDR3 is 14 amino acids long. The data derive from a study of blood T cell repertoires in COVID-19. For the study at large: Specimens from acute and convalescent COVID-19 originated in the United States, Italy and Spain.

Produced via immunoSEQ multiplex PCR; TCRdb's table is partial and in-frame only. The data hold 210,000 or so clones, with nearly 90% observed a single time. J is TRBJ2-7 and V is TRBV27; TRBD2 matches at 15 bases. This receptor was obtained from a man younger than 45 who had recovered from COVID-19. The specimen was PBMCs or T cells enriched from blood (not recorded which). The CDR3 sequence: CASTDGTSGRQQYF. CDR3 DNA: TGTGCCAGCACTGACGGGACTAGCGGGAGGCAGCAGTACTTC.